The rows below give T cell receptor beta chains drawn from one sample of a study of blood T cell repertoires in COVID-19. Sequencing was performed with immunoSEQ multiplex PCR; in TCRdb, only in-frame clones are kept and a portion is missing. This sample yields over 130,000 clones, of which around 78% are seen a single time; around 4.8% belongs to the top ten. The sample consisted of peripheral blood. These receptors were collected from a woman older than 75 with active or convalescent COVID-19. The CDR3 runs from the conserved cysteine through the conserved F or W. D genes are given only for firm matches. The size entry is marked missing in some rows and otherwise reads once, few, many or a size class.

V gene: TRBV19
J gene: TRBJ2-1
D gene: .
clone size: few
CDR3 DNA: TGTGCCAGTAGGCGGACTCGAACTACCTACAATGAGCAGTTCTTC
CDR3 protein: CASRRTRTTYNEQFF

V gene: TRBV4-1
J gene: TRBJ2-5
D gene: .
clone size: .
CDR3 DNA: TGCGCCAGCAGCCAAGACGGGAACCCAGAGACCCAGTACTTC
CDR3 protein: CASSQDGNPETQYF

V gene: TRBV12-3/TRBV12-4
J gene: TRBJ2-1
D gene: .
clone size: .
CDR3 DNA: TGTGCCAGCAGCCTCGAAGGGAGGAATGAGCAGTTCTTC
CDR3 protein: CASSLEGRNEQFF

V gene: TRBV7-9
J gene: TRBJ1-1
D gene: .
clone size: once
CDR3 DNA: TGTGCCAGCAGCTTAGTAGGAGTGTCCGGAGCTTTCTTT
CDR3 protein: CASSLVGVSGAFF

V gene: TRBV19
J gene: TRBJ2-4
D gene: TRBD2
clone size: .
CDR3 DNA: TGTGCCAGTAGTATATCCAGCGGGGGGGCCGATAGGGCCAAAAACATTCAGTACTTC
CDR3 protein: CASSISSGGADRAKNIQYF

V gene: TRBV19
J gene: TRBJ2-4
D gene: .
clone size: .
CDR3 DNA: TGTGCCAGTAGAACGGGCGGGGGCTTACAGTACTTC
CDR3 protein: CASRTGGGLQYF

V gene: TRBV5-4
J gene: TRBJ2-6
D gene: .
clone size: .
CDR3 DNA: TGTGCCAGCAAGGCCGGGACGGAGGGCTCTGGGGCCAACGTCCTGACTTTC
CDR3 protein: CASKAGTEGSGANVLTF

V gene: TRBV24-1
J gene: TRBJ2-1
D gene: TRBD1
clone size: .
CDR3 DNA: TGTGCCACCAGTGATTCAATCGGGACAGGGCTCAATGAGCAGTTCTTC
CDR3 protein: CATSDSIGTGLNEQFF

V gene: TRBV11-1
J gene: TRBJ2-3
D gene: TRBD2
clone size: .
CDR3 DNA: TGTGCCAGCAGCTTCGGACTAGGGACGAACACAGATACGCAGTATTTT
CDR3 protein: CASSFGLGTNTDTQYF

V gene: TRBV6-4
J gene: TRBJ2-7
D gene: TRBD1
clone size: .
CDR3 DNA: TGTGCCAGCAGTGACCTCCAAGAAAGGCACCCTCAGAAAAAAACGGGACAGGCGACCTACGAGCAGTACTTC
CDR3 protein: CASSDLQERHPQKKTGQATYEQYF

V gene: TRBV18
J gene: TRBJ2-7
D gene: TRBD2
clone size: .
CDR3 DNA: TGTGCCAGCTCAACAGGACTAGCGGGGACCTACGAGCAGTACTTC
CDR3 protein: CASSTGLAGTYEQYF

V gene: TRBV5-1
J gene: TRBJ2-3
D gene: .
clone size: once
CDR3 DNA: TGCGCCAGCAGCTTGGCACAGGGTACAGATACGCAGTATTTT
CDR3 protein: CASSLAQGTDTQYF

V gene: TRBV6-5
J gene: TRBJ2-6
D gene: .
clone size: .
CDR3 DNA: TGTGCCAGCAGTCTCAGGGTCTCTGGGGCCAACGTCCTGACTTTC
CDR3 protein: CASSLRVSGANVLTF

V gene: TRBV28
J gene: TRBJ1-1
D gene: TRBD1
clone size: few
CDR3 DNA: TGTGCCAGCACCTTCGCCAGGGGGTCAGCTTTCTTT
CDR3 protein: CASTFARGSAFF

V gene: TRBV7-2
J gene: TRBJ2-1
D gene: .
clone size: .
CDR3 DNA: TGTGCCAGCAGTCGACTACTTGGGGAGCAGTTCTTC
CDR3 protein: CASSRLLGEQFF

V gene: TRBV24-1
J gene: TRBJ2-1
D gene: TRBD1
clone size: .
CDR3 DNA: TGTGCCACCAGTGTCGCCGGGACAGGGGGCTTCGATGAGCAGTTCTTC
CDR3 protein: CATSVAGTGGFDEQFF

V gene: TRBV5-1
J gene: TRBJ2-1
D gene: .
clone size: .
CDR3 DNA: TGCGCCAGCAGTCCCCCGGGGGGCACCCCCGGGCATGAGCAGTTCTTC
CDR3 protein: CASSPPGGTPGHEQFF

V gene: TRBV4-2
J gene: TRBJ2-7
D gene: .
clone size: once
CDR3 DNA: TGTGCCAGCAGCCAAGATAAATACGAGCAGTACTTC
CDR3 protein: CASSQDKYEQYF

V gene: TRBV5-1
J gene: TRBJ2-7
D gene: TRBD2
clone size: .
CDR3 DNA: TGCGCCAGCAGCTTGTCTAGCGGGGGTGGGCAGTACTTC
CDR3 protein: CASSLSSGGGQYF

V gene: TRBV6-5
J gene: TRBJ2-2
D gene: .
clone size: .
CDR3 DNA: TGTGCCAGCAGTTACTTCCGTTACACCGGGGAGCTGTTTTTT
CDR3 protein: CASSYFRYTGELFF

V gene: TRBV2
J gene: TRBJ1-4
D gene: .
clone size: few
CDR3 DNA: TGTGCCAGCAGGGCACCGGGTCTCACTTCAAATGAAAAACTGTTTTTT
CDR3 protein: CASRAPGLTSNEKLFF

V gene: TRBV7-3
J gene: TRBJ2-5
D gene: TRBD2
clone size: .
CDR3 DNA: TGTGCCAGCAGCTTAGGGTTACTAGCGGGGGGGCCCGAGACCCAGTACTTC
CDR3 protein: CASSLGLLAGGPETQYF

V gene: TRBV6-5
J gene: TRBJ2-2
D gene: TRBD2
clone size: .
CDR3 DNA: TGTGCCAGCAGTTACCAAACTAGCGGGAGTACCGGGGAGCTGTTTTTT
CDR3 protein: CASSYQTSGSTGELFF

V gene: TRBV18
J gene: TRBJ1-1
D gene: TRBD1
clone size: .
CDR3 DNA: TGTGCCAGCTCATTCAGGGGGACTGAAGCTTTCTTT
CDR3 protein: CASSFRGTEAFF

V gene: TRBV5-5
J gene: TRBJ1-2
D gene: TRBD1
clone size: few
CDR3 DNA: TGTGCCAGCAGTGGGGGCCAGGGGGTTAACTATGGCTACACCTTC
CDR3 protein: CASSGGQGVNYGYTF

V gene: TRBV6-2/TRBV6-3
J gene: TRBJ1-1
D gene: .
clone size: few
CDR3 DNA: TGTGCCAGCAGTTACTCGGAGGGCGGCGGGACTGAAGCTTTCTTT
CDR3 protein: CASSYSEGGGTEAFF

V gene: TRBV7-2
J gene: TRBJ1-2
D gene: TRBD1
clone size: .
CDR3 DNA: TGTGCCAGCAGCCCAACAGGGGACTATGGCTACACCTTC
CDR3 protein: CASSPTGDYGYTF

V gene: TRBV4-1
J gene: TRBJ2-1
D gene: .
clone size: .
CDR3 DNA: TGCGCCAGCAGCCAAGTCCCAGGGAACGTTGAGCAGTTCTTC
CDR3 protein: CASSQVPGNVEQFF

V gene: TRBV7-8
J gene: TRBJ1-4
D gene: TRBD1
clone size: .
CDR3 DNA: TGTGCCAGCAGCAACGCCGGGACAGGGGACGAAAAACTGTTTTTT
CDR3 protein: CASSNAGTGDEKLFF

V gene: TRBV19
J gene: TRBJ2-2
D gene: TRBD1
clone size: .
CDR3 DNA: TGTGCCAGTAGAGGGGGCGCACACACCGGGGAGCTGTTTTTT
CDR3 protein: CASRGGAHTGELFF

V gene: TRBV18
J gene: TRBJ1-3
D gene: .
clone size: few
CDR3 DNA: TGTGCCAGCTCACCTAACTTGGACATGATATCTGGAAACACCATATATTTT
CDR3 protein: CASSPNLDMISGNTIYF

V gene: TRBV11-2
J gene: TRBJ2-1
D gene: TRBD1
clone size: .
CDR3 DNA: TGTGCCAGCAGCTCGGGACAGGGGGCGCGTTACAATGAGCAGTTCTTC
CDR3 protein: CASSSGQGARYNEQFF

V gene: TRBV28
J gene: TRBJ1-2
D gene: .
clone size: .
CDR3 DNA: TGTGCCAGCAGTCATAACTATGGCTACACCTTC
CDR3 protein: CASSHNYGYTF

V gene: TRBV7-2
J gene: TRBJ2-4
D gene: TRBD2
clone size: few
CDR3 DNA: TGTGCCAGCAGCCAGGGACTAGTGCTAGCCAAAAACATTCAGTACTTC
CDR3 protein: CASSQGLVLAKNIQYF

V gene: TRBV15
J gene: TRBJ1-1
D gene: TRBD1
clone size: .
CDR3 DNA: TGTGCCACCAGCAGACCCGACAGGGGGAACACTGAAGCTTTCTTT
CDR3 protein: CATSRPDRGNTEAFF

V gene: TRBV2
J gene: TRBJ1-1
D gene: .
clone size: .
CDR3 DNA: TGTGCCAGCAGTGTACAAAGTAACACTGAAGCTTTCTTT
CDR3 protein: CASSVQSNTEAFF

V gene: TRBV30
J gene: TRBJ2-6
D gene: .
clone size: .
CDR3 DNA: TGTGCCTGGAGTCCCCGGAGGTCCAACGTCCTGACTTTC
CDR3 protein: CAWSPRRSNVLTF

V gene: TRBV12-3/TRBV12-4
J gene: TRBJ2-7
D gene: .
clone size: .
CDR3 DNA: TGTGCCAGCAGTTTCCAGACACCCGAGCAGTACTTC
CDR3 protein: CASSFQTPEQYF

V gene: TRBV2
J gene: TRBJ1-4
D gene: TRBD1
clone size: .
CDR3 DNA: TGTGCCAGCACATGGACAGGGGTTATGATCCCTACTAATGAAAAACTGTTTTTT
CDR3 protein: CASTWTGVMIPTNEKLFF

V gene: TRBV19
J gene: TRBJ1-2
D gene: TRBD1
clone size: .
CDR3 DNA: TGTGCCAGTAGTCTACAGGGGGCAGGTGGCTACACCTTC
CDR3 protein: CASSLQGAGGYTF

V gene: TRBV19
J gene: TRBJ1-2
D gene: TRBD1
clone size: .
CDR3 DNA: TGTGCCAGTAGTGCCGGACAGGGGTATGGCTACACCTTC
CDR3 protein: CASSAGQGYGYTF